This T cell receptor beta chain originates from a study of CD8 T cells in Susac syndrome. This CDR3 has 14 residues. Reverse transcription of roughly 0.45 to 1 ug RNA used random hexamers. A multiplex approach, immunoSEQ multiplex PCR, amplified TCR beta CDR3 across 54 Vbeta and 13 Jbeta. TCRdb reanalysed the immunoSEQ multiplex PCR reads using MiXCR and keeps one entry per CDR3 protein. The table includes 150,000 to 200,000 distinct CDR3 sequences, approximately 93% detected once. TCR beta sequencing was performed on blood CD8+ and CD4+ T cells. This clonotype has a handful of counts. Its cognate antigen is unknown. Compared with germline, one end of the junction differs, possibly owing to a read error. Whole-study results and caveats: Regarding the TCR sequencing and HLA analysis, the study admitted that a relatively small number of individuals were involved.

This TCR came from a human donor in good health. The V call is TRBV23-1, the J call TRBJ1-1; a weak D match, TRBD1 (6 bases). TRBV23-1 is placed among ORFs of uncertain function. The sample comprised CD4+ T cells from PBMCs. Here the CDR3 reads CASSLRGRNTEAFF. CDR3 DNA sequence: TGTGCCAGCAGTTTACGGGGGCGGAACACTGAAGCTTTCTTT.